What follows are 27 T cell receptor beta chains derived from one specimen sequenced in a study of blood T cell repertoires in COVID-19. Clones were read by immunoSEQ multiplex PCR, and TCRdb kept only the in-frame ones, dropping some. The sample contains about 220,000 clones, roughly nine tenths of which appear only once. The sequencing sample was made of PBMCs or T cells enriched from blood (not recorded which). These receptors came from a woman younger than 35 in a cohort exposed to, infected with or recovered from COVID-19 (not recorded which).

This sequence joins TRBV5-1 and TRBJ2-6; 7 bases agree with TRBD1. Germline CDR1 is SGHRS and CDR2 is YFSETQ. The ends lost 4 bases at V and 0 bases at J; junction bases unmatched: 4. The CDR3 length is 16 residues. CDR3 sequence reads: CASSTTGSSGANVLTF. The DNA of the CDR3 is TGCGCCAGCAGCACGACAGGGAGCTCTGGGGCCAACGTCCTGACTTTC.

The V and J genes are TRBV14 and TRBJ1-1; D ambiguous. Deletions cut 0 bases from V and 1 base from J, with 12 bases between. Germline lookup yields CDR1 SGHDN and CDR2 FVKESK. CDR3 length equals 16 residues. The CDR3 is CASSQEWAIENTEAFF. The CDR3 region has the DNA TGTGCCAGCAGCCAAGAGTGGGCAATAGAGAACACTGAAGCTTTCTTT.

On this clone: One end of the junction does not line up with germline, which may come from a read error. V and J are TRBV15 and TRBJ2-7; D is possibly TRBD1 (5 bases). In germline, CDR1 is LNHNV, CDR2 YYDKDF (reference sequence). The CDR3 consists of 13 residues. The chain's CDR3 is CATSRDITDTITF. The CDR3 DNA reads TGTGCCACCAGCAGAGATATAACGGACACAATAACCTTC.

V and J are TRBV6-5 and TRBJ1-2, with D possibly TRBD1 on 5 matching bases. Germline CDR1 and CDR2: MNHEY and SVGAGI. This CDR3 contains 14 residues. V dropped 7 bases and J dropped 3 bases, with 15 bases sitting between them. DNA of the CDR3: TGTGCCAGCACTCTGAGCCAGGGTGACTATGGCTACACCTTC. Translated, it gives CASTLSQGDYGYTF.

This clone was picked up many times. The gene calls are TRBV13 and TRBJ1-3; maybe TRBD1 (6 bases). Germline values: CDR1 PRHDT, CDR2 FYEKMQ (reference sequence). This CDR3 comprises 15 residues. V lost 3 bases and J lost 0, with 9 bases in between. CDR3 in amino acids: CASSLSDSSGNTIYF. The CDR3 nucleotides are TGTGCCAGCAGCTTGTCGGACAGCTCTGGAAACACCATATATTTT.

J is TRBJ1-5 and V is TRBV28; 10 bases align to TRBD1. Germline V gives CDR1 MDHEN, CDR2 SYDVKM. The CDR3 loop spans 16 amino acids. The V segment lost 6 bases and the J segment 3 bases; nucleotides outside the gene matches: 8. CDR3 nucleotides: TGTGCCAGCAGGGGCACGGGACAGGGGTTCAATCAGCCCCAGCATTTT. It is translated as CASRGTGQGFNQPQHF.

The count of this clone is one. The chain joins TRBV4-2 to TRBJ1-2; no clear D. Germline assignment: CDR1 LGHNA and CDR2 YNFKEQ. Trimming cost V 0 bases and J 4 bases, with 15 bases left between them. This CDR3 comprises 16 residues. The CDR3 region is CASSQESSEEGYGYTF. The CDR3 DNA sequence: TGTGCCAGCAGCCAAGAAAGCAGCGAGGAGGGCTATGGCTACACCTTC.

The chain combines TRBV5-4 with TRBJ2-1, with 14 bases aligning to TRBD2. With 4 bases clipped from V and 7 bases from J, the junction kept 4 bases outside the gene matches. The CDR3 runs 15 residues. Germline lookup yields CDR1 SGHNT and CDR2 YYREEE (reference sequence). CDR3 sequence reads: CASSKTSGRANEQFF. DNA of the CDR3: TGTGCCAGCAGCAAGACTAGCGGGAGGGCTAATGAGCAGTTCTTC.

CDR3 nucleotide sequence: TGTGCCAGCAGCTCCCCGACAGGGGGGAGCAATCAGCCCCAGCATTTT. This codes for CASSSPTGGSNQPQHF. The chain uses TRBV7-2 and TRBJ1-5; 9 positions match TRBD1. The germline gives CDR1 SGHTA, CDR2 FQGNSA. The CDR3 has 16 residues. V was pared by 4 bases and J by 1 base, with 5 bases of the junction left unmatched.

The rearrangement uses TRBV7-9 and TRBJ1-2; D perhaps matches TRBD1 (5 bases). Germline loops: CDR1 SEHNR, CDR2 FQNEAQ (reference sequence). Between the trimmed V and J ends, which lost 5 bases and 10 bases, there was a span of 23 bases. The CDR3 is 15 amino acids. The DNA for the CDR3 is TGTGCCAGCAGCCTATCCCAATCGGGTGCGGGGGACTACACCTTC. Translating gives CASSLSQSGAGDYTF. The full variable domain, in which reference TRBV7-9 and TRBJ1-2 provide the parts outside the CDR3, is DTGVSQNPRHKITKRGQNVTFRCDPISEHNRLYWYRQTLGQGPEFLTYFQNEAQLEKSRLLSDRFSAERPKGSFSTLEIQRTEQGDSAMYLCASSLSQSGAGDYTFGSGTRLTVV.

The CDR3: CASSLLENSNQPQHF. In nucleotides, the CDR3 is TGCGCCAGCAGCTTATTGGAGAATAGCAATCAGCCCCAGCATTTT. V gene TRBV5-1 combines with J gene TRBJ1-5; D ambiguous. Germline CDR1 reads SGHRS; CDR2 reads YFSETQ. Trimming removed 2 bases from V and 0 bases from J, with 9 bases in between. The CDR3 contains 15 residues. The full variable domain, rest sourced from reference TRBV5-1 and TRBJ1-5, is KAGVTQTPRYLIKTRGQQVTLSCSPISGHRSVSWYQQTPGQGLQFLFEYFSETQRNKGNFPGRFSGRQFSNSRSEMNVSTLELGDSALYLCASSLLENSNQPQHFGDGTRLSIL.

The chain links TRBV11-3 to TRBJ2-1; D may be TRBD2 (7 bases). There are 13 residues in the CDR3. CDR1 is SGHNT, CDR2 YENEEA, per germline. V shed 5 bases and J shed 8 bases, with 13 bases lying between them. This CDR3 reads CASSGGGGYEQFF. The CDR3 DNA is TGTGCCAGCAGCGGAGGGGGAGGGTATGAGCAGTTCTTC.

The chain uses TRBV6-5 and TRBJ1-5, with D possibly being TRBD1 (6 bases). This CDR3 has 15 amino acids. V was shortened by 5 bases and J by 0 bases, with 11 bases between the two germline ends. CDR1 is MNHEY, CDR2 SVGAGI, per germline. In DNA, the CDR3 is TGTGCCAGCAGTCGGACAGTCAATAGCAATCAGCCCCAGCATTTT. Translation: CASSRTVNSNQPQHF.

This clone was observed a single time. The V call is TRBV11-2, the J call TRBJ2-1; maybe TRBD2 (6 bases). Looked up from germline, CDR1 is SGHAT and CDR2 is FQNNGV. V lost 5 bases, J lost 2 bases, and 16 bases lay in between. There are 16 residues in the CDR3. The CDR3 loop is CASSPTTGETYNEQFF. CDR3 DNA: TGTGCCAGCAGCCCCACGACGGGGGAAACCTACAATGAGCAGTTCTTC.

This chain connects TRBV14 to TRBJ2-2; no firm D call. This CDR3 has 13 residues. Trimming cost V 3 bases and J 2 bases, with 4 bases left between them. CDR1 and CDR2 (germline): SGHDN, FVKESK. The CDR3 DNA reads TGTGCCAGCAGCCAGTCAAACACCGGGGAGCTGTTTTTT. Encoded protein: CASSQSNTGELFF.

The rearrangement links TRBV2 to TRBJ1-2, with a tentative D call TRBD1 (5 bases). The V gene's germline CDR1 is SNHLY and CDR2 FYNNEI. V was clipped by 2 bases and J by 2 bases, with 9 bases between them. CDR3 length: 14 residues. The CDR3 region is CASSELQENYGYTF. The CDR3 DNA sequence: TGTGCCAGCAGTGAACTACAGGAAAACTATGGCTACACCTTC. Supplemented by reference TRBV2 and TRBJ1-2, the full variable domain reads EPEVTQTPSHQVTQMGQEVILRCVPISNHLYFYWYRQILGQKVEFLVSFYNNEISEKSEIFDDQFSVERPDGSNFTLKIRSTKLEDSAMYFCASSELQENYGYTFGSGTRLTVV.

The CDR3 is CASSFQRLDEQYF. Written as DNA, the CDR3 is TGTGCCAGCAGCTTTCAGAGGTTGGACGAGCAGTACTTC. The J gene is TRBJ2-7, the V gene TRBV7-8; D not resolved. CDR1 is SGHVS and CDR2 is FQNEAQ in the germline V gene. V was trimmed by 3 bases and J by 5 bases, leaving 11 bases between them. This CDR3 contains 13 residues.

This sequence joins TRBV2 and TRBJ2-7; the match to TRBD2 covers 10 bases. Per germline, CDR1 SNHLY and CDR2 FYNNEI. V was clipped by 9 bases and J by 0 bases; unmatched bases: 5. CDR3 length equals 14 residues. The CDR3 nucleotides are TGTGCCAGAGAAGGACTAGCGGACTCCTACGAGCAGTACTTC. Translation gives CAREGLADSYEQYF.

This chain joins TRBV2 and TRBJ2-5; tentative D call: TRBD1 (6 bases). The CDR3 spans 14 residues. V was shortened by 6 bases and J by 1 base, with 12 bases between the two germline ends. From germline, CDR1 is SNHLY and CDR2 FYNNEI. DNA of the CDR3: TGTGCCAGCAGGAGGACAGAAGCCCAAGAGACCCAGTACTTC. Translating it yields CASRRTEAQETQYF.

The chain employs TRBV19 and TRBJ2-7; 9 bases align to TRBD2. This CDR3 is 13 amino acids long. J lost 7 bases, V lost 5 bases, and 6 bases had no gene match. Germline lookup yields CDR1 LNHDA and CDR2 SQIVND (reference sequence). The CDR3 reads CASSPGLAGEQYF. The CDR3 DNA sequence: TGTGCCAGTAGTCCGGGACTAGCTGGTGAGCAGTACTTC.

This clone came up once. The CDR3 DNA follows: TGCGCCAGCAGCTTGGCCAGGGGCGCCTCTGGAAACACCATATATTTT. This sequence encodes CASSLARGASGNTIYF. V is TRBV5-1 and J is TRBJ1-3, with a possible D match to TRBD1 (6 bases). Germline V lookup: CDR1 SGHRS, CDR2 YFSETQ. V was pared by 0 bases and J by 0 bases, with 10 bases between. This CDR3 spans 16 amino acids.

The count of this clone is one. The rearrangement joins TRBV19 to TRBJ1-1, with 8 bases aligning to TRBD1. The CDR3 extends over 20 amino acids. J gave up 0 bases and V 9 bases, and 24 bases lay outside the gene matches. Per germline, CDR1 LNHDA and CDR2 SQIVND (reference sequence). CDR3 DNA sequence: TGTGCCAGAGTACACGACGCGGGACAGGAAGGTTTCGGGATGAACACTGAAGCTTTCTTT. Protein: CARVHDAGQEGFGMNTEAFF.

This clone was seen a single time. The V call is TRBV5-4, the J call TRBJ2-7, with 7 bases matching TRBD1. CDR3 length: 13 amino acids. After removal of 5 bases from V and 1 base from J, the junction contained 3 bases not matched to a gene. Germline V gene sequence: CDR1 SGHNT, CDR2 YYREEE (reference sequence). The CDR3 DNA reads TGTGCCAGCAGACCGGGACAGTCCTACGAGCAGTACTTC. Translation gives CASRPGQSYEQYF.

J is TRBJ1-1 and V is TRBV10-3, with D tentatively TRBD1 (6 bases). The V end lost 6 bases, the J end lost 11 bases, and 16 bases lay between the germline ends. CDR3 size: 12 residues. The V gene's germline CDR1 is ENHRY and CDR2 SYGVKD. CDR3 nucleotides: TGTGCCATCAGGGACAGAGGCCCGTCTGCTTTCTTT. Its translation is CAIRDRGPSAFF.

CDR3 loop: CSAQKGSTEAFF. CDR3 in DNA: TGCAGCGCCCAAAAGGGGTCTACTGAAGCTTTCTTT. The chain has TRBV29-1 and TRBJ1-1; tentatively, D is TRBD1 (5 bases). Germline CDR1 SQVTM, CDR2 ANQGSEA. Trimming stripped 7 bases from V and 5 bases from J, with 14 bases between. CDR3 size: 12 residues.

This chain joins TRBV5-1 and TRBJ1-3, with 8 bases that match TRBD1. With V trimmed by 4 bases and J by 0 bases, 3 bases remained unmatched. CDR1 is SGHRS and CDR2 is YFSETQ in the germline V gene. The CDR3 is 15 amino acids. CDR3 residues: CASSAGQVSGNTIYF. Here the CDR3 DNA reads TGCGCCAGCAGCGCGGGACAGGTCTCTGGAAACACCATATATTTT.

The rearrangement joins TRBV5-5 to TRBJ1-2; D uncertain. The V end was cut by 4 bases, the J end by 2 bases, with 6 bases between. The CDR3 is 12 amino acids. From germline, CDR1 is SGHKS and CDR2 YYEKEE (reference sequence). CDR3 coding DNA: TGTGCCAGCAGCACAATCAACTATGGCTACACCTTC. It specifies CASSTINYGYTF.